The entry that follows covers one TCR beta chain sequence. What it recognizes is unknown. J lost 9 bases, V lost 5 bases, and 13 bases had no gene match. This CDR3 region has 16 residues. Germline V gives CDR1 MNHEY, CDR2 SVGEGT. This record comes from a study of T cell responses to AZD1222 COVID-19 vaccine. Overall study findings and caveats: Most donors were white British, females outnumbered males, and clonal diversity was possibly underestimated.

The protocol was immunoSEQ multiplex PCR, while the TCRdb copy is restricted to in-frame clones and leaves out a portion. Of roughly 49,000 clones in the sample, around 80% were seen once. The TCR sequence derives from an adult in good health. Sequencing was performed on peripheral blood, taken on day 0 of AZD1222 vaccination. This chain uses TRBV6-2 or TRBV6-3 with TRBJ1-6, with 7 positions matching TRBD1. In DNA form, the CDR3 reads TGTGCCAGCAGTCCCGTCTACAGGGGATCCGGTTCACCCCTCCACTTT. Translating it yields CASSPVYRGSGSPLHF.